This TCR beta chain was sequenced for a study of T-cell memory formation after mild COVID-19. Notes on the study in general: Memory cells collected pre-infection included some clones that later responded, suggesting cross-reactive memory joined.

Concerning this clonotype itself: The antigen is undetermined.

Trimming cost V 3 bases and J 6 bases; bases outside gene matches: 5. The CDR3 is made up of 14 amino acids. Germline V CDR1 and CDR2: LGHDT, YNNKEL (reference sequence). TCRdb ran MiXCR on the 5' RACE reads and lists one entry per CDR3 protein. This table has fewer than 700,000 distinct CDR3 sequences, less than 25% appearing once. This clonotype was obtained from an adult woman who had mild COVID-19 (a few samples of this study predate the infection). Cell type and time point are not known. The chain has TRBV3-1 and TRBJ2-3, with TRBD2 identical over 8 bases. Sequenced input: PBMCs or a T cell subset sorted from them (not recorded which). Here the CDR3 reads CASSQRGVDDTQYF. The DNA of the CDR3 is TGTGCCAGCAGCCAGCGGGGGGTAGATGATACGCAGTATTTT.